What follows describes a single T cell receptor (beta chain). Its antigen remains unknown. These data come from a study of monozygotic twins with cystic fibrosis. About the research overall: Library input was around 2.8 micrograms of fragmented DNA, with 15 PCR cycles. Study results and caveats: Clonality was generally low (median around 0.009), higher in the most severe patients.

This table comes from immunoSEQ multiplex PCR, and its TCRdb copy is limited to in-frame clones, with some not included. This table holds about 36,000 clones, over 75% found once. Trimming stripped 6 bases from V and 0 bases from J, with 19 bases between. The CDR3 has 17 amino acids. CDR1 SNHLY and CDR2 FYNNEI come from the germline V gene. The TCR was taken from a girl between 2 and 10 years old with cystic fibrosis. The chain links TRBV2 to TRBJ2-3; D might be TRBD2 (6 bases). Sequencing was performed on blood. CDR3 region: CASSGITDYPSTDTQYF. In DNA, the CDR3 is TGTGCCAGCAGCGGAATCACGGACTACCCTAGCACAGATACGCAGTATTTT.